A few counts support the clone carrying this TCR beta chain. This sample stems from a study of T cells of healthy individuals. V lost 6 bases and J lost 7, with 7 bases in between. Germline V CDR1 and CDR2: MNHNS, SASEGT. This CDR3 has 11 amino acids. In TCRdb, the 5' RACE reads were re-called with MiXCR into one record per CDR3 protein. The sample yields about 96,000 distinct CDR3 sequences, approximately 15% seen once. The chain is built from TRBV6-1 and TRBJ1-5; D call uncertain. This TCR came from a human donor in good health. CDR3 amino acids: CASRERQPQHF. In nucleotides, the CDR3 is TGTGCCAGCAGGGAGCGGCAGCCCCAGCATTTT.